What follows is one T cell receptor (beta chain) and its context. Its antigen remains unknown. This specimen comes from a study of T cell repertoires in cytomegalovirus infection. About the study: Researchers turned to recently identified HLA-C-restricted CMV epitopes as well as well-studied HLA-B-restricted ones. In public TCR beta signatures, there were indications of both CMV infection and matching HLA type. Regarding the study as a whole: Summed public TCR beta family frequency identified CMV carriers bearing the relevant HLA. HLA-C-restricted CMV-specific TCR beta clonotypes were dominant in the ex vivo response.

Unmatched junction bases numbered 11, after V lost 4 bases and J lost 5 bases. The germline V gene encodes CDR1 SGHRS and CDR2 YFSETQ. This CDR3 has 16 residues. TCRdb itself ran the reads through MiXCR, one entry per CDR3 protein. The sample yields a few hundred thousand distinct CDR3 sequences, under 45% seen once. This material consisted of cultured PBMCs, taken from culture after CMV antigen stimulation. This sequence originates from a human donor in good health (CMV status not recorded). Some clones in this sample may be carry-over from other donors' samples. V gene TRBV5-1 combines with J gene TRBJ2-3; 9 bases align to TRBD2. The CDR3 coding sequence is TGCGCCAGCAGCGTTGGGAATAGCGGGAGTGGAGATACGCAGTATTTT. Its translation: CASSVGNSGSGDTQYF.